This T cell receptor beta chain was sequenced during a study of cytomegalovirus exposure and HLA in healthy donors. The PCR had 60 Vbeta and 13 Jbeta primers. Assay used: immunoSEQ multiplex PCR; TCRdb lists only in-frame clones, some missing. The sample records about 92,000 clones, roughly 80% being singletons. Per the germline V gene, CDR1 is MNHEY and CDR2 is SVGAGI. The CDR3 is 13 residues long. The V and J ends lost 6 bases and 3 bases respectively, with 11 bases between them. Input material: PBMCs. The gene calls are TRBV6-5 and TRBJ1-1; no clear D gene. The sequence was obtained from a girl aged 2 to 9 in good health and CMV-seropositive. The CDR3 coding sequence is TGTGCCAGCAGGGCAGGAATACACACTGAAGCTTTCTTT. Amino acids: CASRAGIHTEAFF.